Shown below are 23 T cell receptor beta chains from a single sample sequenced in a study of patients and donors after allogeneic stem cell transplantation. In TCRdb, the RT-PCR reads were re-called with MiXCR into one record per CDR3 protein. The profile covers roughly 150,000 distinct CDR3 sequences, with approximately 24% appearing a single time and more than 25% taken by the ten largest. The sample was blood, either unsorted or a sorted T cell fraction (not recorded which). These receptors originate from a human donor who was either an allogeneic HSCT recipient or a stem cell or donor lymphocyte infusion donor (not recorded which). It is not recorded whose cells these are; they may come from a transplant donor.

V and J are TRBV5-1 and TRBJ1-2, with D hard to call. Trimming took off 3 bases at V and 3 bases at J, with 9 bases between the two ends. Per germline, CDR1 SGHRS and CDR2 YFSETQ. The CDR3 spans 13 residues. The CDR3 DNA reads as TGCGCCAGCAGCTATTTATCCCACTATGGCTACACCTTC. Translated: CASSYLSHYGYTF.

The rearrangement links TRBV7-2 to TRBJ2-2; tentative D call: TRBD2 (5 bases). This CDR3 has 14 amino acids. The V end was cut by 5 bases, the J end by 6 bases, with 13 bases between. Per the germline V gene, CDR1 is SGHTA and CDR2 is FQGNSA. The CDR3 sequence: CASSPPRDPGELFF. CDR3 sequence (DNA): TGTGCCAGCAGCCCCCCCCGGGATCCCGGGGAGCTGTTTTTT.

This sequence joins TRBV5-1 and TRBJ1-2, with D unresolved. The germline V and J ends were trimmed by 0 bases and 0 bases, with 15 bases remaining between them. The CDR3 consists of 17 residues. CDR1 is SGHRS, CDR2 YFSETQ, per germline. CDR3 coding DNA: TGCGCCAGCAGCTTGGTTTTCGACTTACGAACTAACTATGGCTACACCTTC. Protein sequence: CASSLVFDLRTNYGYTF. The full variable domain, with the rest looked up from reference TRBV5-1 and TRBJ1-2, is KAGVTQTPRYLIKTRGQQVTLSCSPISGHRSVSWYQQTPGQGLQFLFEYFSETQRNKGNFPGRFSGRQFSNSRSEMNVSTLELGDSALYLCASSLVFDLRTNYGYTFGSGTRLTVV.

CDR3: CASSQVAGSSRAGELFF. The CDR3 DNA follows: TGTGCCAGCAGCCAAGTTGCGGGGTCGAGCCGGGCCGGGGAGCTGTTTTTT. The chain links TRBV3-1 to TRBJ2-2, with TRBD2 as a possible D gene (6 bases). Looked up from germline, CDR1 is LGHDT and CDR2 is YNNKEL (reference sequence). Trimming removed 1 base from V and 6 bases from J, with 18 bases in between. The CDR3 loop spans 17 amino acids.

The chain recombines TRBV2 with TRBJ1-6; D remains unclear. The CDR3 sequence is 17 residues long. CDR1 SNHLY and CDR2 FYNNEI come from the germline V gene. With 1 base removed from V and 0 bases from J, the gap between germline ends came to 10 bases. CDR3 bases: TGTGCCAGCAGTGAAGGGTTGAGAAGCTCCTATAATTCACCCCTCCACTTT. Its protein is CASSEGLRSSYNSPLHF. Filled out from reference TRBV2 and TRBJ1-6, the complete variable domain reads EPEVTQTPSHQVTQMGQEVILRCVPISNHLYFYWYRQILGQKVEFLVSFYNNEISEKSEIFDDQFSVERPDGSNFTLKIRSTKLEDSAMYFCASSEGLRSSYNSPLHFGNGTRLTVT.

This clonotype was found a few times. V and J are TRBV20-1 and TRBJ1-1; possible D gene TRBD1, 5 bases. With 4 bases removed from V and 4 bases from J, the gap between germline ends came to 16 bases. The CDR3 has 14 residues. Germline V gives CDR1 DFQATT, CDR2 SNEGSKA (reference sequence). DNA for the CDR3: TGCAGTGCTACCCCAGGGCCTTTGGGCACTGAAGCTTTCTTT. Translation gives CSATPGPLGTEAFF.

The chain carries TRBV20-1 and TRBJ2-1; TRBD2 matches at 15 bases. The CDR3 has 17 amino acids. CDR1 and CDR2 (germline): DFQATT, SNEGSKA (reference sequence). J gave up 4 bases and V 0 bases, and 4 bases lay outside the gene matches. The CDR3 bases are TGCAGTGCTAGAGATGGGACTAGCGGGAGGCATTACAATGAGCAGTTCTTC. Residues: CSARDGTSGRHYNEQFF.

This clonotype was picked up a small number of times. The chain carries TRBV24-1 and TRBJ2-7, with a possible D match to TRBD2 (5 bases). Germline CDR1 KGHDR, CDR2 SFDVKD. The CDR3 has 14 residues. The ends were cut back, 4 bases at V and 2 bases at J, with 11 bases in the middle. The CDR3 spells CATSDIRGPYEQYF. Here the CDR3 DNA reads TGTGCCACCAGTGACATTCGCGGGCCCTACGAGCAGTACTTC.

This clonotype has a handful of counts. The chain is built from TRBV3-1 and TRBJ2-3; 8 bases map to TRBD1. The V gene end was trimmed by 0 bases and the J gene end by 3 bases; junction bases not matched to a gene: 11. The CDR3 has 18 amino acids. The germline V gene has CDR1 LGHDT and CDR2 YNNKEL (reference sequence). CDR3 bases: TGTGCCAGCAGCCAAGATCTCGGCAGGGGGCTTCGGACAGATACGCAGTATTTT. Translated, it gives CASSQDLGRGLRTDTQYF.

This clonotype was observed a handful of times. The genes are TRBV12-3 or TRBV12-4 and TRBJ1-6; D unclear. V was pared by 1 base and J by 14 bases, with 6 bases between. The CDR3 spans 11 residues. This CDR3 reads CASSLGDSLHF. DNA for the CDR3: TGTGCCAGCAGTTTAGGAGATTCCCTCCACTTT.

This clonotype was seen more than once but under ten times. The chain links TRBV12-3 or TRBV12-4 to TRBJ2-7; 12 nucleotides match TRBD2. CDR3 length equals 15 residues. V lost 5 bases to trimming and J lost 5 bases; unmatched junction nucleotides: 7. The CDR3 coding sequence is TGTGCCAGCAGTATTCTAGCGGGAGGGTTAAACGAGCAGTACTTC. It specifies CASSILAGGLNEQYF.

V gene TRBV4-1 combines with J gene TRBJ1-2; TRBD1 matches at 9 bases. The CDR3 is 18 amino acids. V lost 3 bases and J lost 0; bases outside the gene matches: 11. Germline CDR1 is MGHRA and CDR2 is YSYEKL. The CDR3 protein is CASSQTMERDRANYGYTF. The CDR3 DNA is TGCGCCAGCAGCCAGACTATGGAAAGGGACAGGGCTAACTATGGCTACACCTTC.

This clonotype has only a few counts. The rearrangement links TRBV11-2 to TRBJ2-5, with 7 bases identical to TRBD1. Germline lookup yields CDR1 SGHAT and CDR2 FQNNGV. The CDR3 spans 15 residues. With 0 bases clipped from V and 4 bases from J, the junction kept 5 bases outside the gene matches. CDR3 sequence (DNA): TGTGCCAGCAGCTTAGAAACAGGGGTAGCAGAGACCCAGTACTTC. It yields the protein CASSLETGVAETQYF.

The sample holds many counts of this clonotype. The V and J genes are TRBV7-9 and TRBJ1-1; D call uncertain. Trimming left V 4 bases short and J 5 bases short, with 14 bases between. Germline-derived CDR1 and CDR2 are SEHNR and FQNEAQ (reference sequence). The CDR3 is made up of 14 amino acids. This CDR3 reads CASSSLSVGTEAFF. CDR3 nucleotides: TGTGCCAGCAGCTCCCTCTCGGTAGGGACTGAAGCTTTCTTT.

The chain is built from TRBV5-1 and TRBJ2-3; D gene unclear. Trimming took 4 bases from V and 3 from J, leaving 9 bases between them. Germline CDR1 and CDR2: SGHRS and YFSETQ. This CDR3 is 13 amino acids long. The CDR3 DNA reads TGCGCCAGCAGCGAACCGTCAACAGATACGCAGTATTTT. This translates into CASSEPSTDTQYF.

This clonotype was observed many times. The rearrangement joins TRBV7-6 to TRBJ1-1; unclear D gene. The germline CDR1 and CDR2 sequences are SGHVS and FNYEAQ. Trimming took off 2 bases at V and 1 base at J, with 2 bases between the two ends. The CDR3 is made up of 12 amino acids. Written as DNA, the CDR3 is TGTGCCAGCAGCTTAAAGAACACTGAAGCTTTCTTT. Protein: CASSLKNTEAFF.

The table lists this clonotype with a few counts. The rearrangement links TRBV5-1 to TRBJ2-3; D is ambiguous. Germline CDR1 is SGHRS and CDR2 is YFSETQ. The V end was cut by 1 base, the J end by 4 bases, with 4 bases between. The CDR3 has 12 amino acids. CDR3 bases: TGCGCCAGCAGCTTGCACGCAGATACGCAGTATTTT. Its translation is CASSLHADTQYF.

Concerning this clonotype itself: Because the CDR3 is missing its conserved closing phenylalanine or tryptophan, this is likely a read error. The CDR3, as DNA: TGTGCCATTATGCCGGGACTAGCGGTTTCCTACAATGAGCAGTTCTCC. Translation gives CAIMPGLAVSYNEQFS. The V gene is TRBV6-2 or TRBV6-3, the J gene TRBJ2-1; TRBD2 matches at 11 bases. The CDR3 covers 16 residues. The V gene end was trimmed by 10 bases and the J gene end by 1 base; junction bases not matched to a gene: 9. Germline values: CDR1 MNHEY, CDR2 SVGEGT.

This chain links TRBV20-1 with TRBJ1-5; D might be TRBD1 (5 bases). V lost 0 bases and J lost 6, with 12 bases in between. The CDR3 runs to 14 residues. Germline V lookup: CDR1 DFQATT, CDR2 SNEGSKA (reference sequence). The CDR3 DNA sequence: TGCAGTGCTAGAGATTACCCCCAGGGTCAGCCCCAGCATTTT. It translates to CSARDYPQGQPQHF.

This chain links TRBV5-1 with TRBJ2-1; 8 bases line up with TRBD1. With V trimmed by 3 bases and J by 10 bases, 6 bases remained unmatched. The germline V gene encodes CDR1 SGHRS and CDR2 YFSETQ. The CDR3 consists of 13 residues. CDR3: CASSSYRGIEQFF. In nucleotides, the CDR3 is TGCGCCAGCAGCTCTTACAGGGGGATAGAGCAGTTCTTC.

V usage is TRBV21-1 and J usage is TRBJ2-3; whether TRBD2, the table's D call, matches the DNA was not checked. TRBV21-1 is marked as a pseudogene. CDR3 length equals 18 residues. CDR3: CASSRQPGLAGKGDTQYF. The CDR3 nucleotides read TGTGCCAGCAGCAGGCAACCGGGACTAGCGGGGAAGGGAGATACGCAGTATTTT.

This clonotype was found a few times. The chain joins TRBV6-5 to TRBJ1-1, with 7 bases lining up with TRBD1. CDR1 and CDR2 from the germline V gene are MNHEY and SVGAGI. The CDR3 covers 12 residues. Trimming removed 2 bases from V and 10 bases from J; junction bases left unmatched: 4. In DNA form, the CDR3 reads TGTGCCAGCAGTTACGCCCGGGACAGAGCTTTCTTT. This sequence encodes CASSYARDRAFF.

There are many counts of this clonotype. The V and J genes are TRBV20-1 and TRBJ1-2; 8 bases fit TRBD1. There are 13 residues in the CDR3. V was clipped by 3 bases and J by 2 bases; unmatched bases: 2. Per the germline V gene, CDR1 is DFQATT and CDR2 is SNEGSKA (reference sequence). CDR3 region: CSARTGVNYGYTF. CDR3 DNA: TGCAGTGCTAGGACAGGGGTCAACTATGGCTACACCTTC.